The clone carrying this TCR beta chain was observed many times. The antigen remains unidentified. TCR beta libraries were built with iRepertoire HTBI primers and Arm-PCR of CDR3 regions. TCRdb reprocessed the multiplex PCR reads with MiXCR, giving one entry per CDR3 protein. The table includes 200,000 to 300,000 distinct CDR3 sequences, 20% to 25% detected once. The germline CDR1 and CDR2 sequences are SNHLY and FYNNEI. The ends were cut back, 3 bases at V and 7 bases at J, with 15 bases in the middle. The CDR3 loop spans 14 amino acids. The record originates from a study of regulatory T cells in long-lasting Graves disease. For the study at large: Patients newly diagnosed with Graves' had been on antithyroid drugs for under 3 months. The study's findings and limits: Segments TRBV28, TRBJ1-2 and TRBJ2-5 showed preferential usage in persistent disease.

Time point indicated: newly diagnosed GD, antithyroid drugs for less than 3 months. Generation of the TCR library employed RNA extracted from PBMCs. Patients came from an endocrinology department in Xi'an, China. Here the sequenced sample was peripheral blood mononuclear cells (PBMCs), taken at new diagnosis, from a patient treated with antithyroid drugs. The chain couples TRBV2 to TRBJ1-2; no firm D call. The source is a female donor with Graves disease. The CDR3 coding sequence is TGTGCCAGCAGTGACCCTTCGGGTCCTGGTGGCTACACCTTC. It codes for CASSDPSGPGGYTF.